These T cell receptor beta chains were read from a single sample in a study of T cell responses to AZD1222 COVID-19 vaccine. Assay used: immunoSEQ multiplex PCR; TCRdb lists only in-frame clones, some missing. The data contain roughly 150,000 clones, more than 85% of them singletons. The specimen comprised peripheral blood, sampled on day 0 of AZD1222 vaccination. The receptors originated from an adult in good health. The CDR3 runs from the conserved cysteine through the conserved F or W. D genes are given only for firm matches. Some rows have no size entry. The others give once, few or many, or a class for an expanded clone.

clone_size j_call v_call d_call cdr3_nt cdr3_aa
NA TRBJ1-2 TRBV5-1 TRBD1 TGCGCCAGCAGCTTGGCCGGCGGAGGGGGCGTCTACACCTTC CASSLAGGGGVYTF
NA TRBJ1-2 TRBV28 NA TGTGCCAGCAGTTTAAGCCAGACTAACTATGGCTACACCTTC CASSLSQTNYGYTF
NA TRBJ1-4 TRBV11-1 NA TGTGCCAGCAGCTTAGACCGGGAAAAACTGTTTTTT CASSLDREKLFF
NA TRBJ2-2 TRBV6-5 TRBD1 TGTGCCAGCAGGAGGGGACAGACCGGGGAGCTGTTTTTT CASRRGQTGELFF
NA TRBJ2-1 TRBV3-1/TRBV3-2 TRBD1 TGTGCCAGCAGCCAAGCAGACAGGGGCAATGAGCAGTTCTTC CASSQADRGNEQFF
NA TRBJ2-5 TRBV7-9 NA TGTGCCAGCAGCCCTAGGCCCGGGGTTTACCAAGAGACCCAGTACTTC CASSPRPGVYQETQYF
once TRBJ1-2 TRBV6-5 NA TGTGCCAGCAGCCCAAGGCGGCGGATCTATGGCTACACCTTC CASSPRRRIYGYTF
NA TRBJ1-3 TRBV7-9 NA TGTGCCAGCAGCCAGCAGGGGAGAGAAAACACCATATATTTT CASSQQGRENTIYF
once TRBJ2-5 TRBV12-5 NA TGTGCTAGTGGTCTAATTGACGGAGAGACCCAGTACTTC CASGLIDGETQYF
NA TRBJ1-1 TRBV7-2 NA TGTGCCAGCAGCGCGACGGCCCGTGAAGCTTTCTTT CASSATAREAFF
NA TRBJ2-2 TRBV9 NA TGTGCCAGCAGCACAACTACTTACAGGTTTGCGAACACCGGGGAGCTGTTTTTT CASSTTTYRFANTGELFF
NA TRBJ2-1 TRBV9 TRBD1 TGTGCCAGCAGCCCGAGGGACAGGGGAGGGCAAGTGGTGCAGTTCTTC CASSPRDRGGQVVQFF
NA TRBJ2-7 TRBV27 TRBD2 TGTGCCAGCAGTTTATCGTCCACTAGCGGGGGGTTAAGCGCCTACGAGCAGTACTTC CASSLSSTSGGLSAYEQYF
NA TRBJ1-5 TRBV5-6 NA TGTGCCAGCAGCTTGGGTGGGACTTTTAGCAATCAGCCCCAGCATTTT CASSLGGTFSNQPQHF
NA TRBJ2-3 TRBV10-3 NA TGTGCCATCAGCTTGGCCCTCCTGGGAGTAGATACGCAGTATTTT CAISLALLGVDTQYF
NA TRBJ1-3 TRBV18 NA TGTGCCAGCTCCCCACCGGGGCCGGAAGGCGGAAACACCATATATTTT CASSPPGPEGGNTIYF
once TRBJ1-1 TRBV30 NA TGTGCCTGGAGTGTATCGGGTTGGACACCGAACACTGAAGCTTTCTTT CAWSVSGWTPNTEAFF
NA TRBJ1-4 TRBV2 NA TGTGCCACCCACTTCGACAGGAACAATGAAAAACTGTTTTTT CATHFDRNNEKLFF
NA TRBJ2-7 TRBV7-3 NA TGTGCCAGCAGAACAGGGGCACTAGCGATTTCCCCCCCCGTAACCGGCAACTACGAGCAGTACTTC CASRTGALAISPPVTGNYEQYF
NA TRBJ1-5 TRBV19 NA TGTGCCAGTAGTACCCCCCTGACGTGGGGCAATCAGCCCCAGCATTTT CASSTPLTWGNQPQHF
NA TRBJ2-7 TRBV18 TRBD1 TGTGCCAGCTCACCAGCCGGGACAGGGGGCAAGAACGAGCAGTACTTC CASSPAGTGGKNEQYF
NA TRBJ1-1 TRBV2 NA TGTGCCAGCAGTTCCCCCTGGGGTGGGGGCACTGAAGCTTTCTTT CASSSPWGGGTEAFF
NA TRBJ2-1 TRBV12-5 NA TGTGCTAGTGGTTCAAAACAGACCAGCTCCTACAATGAGCAGTTCTTC CASGSKQTSSYNEQFF
NA TRBJ2-3 TRBV5-5 TRBD2 TGTGCCAGCAGCCGGTGGGGGACTAGCGCGGCAGATACGCAGTATTTT CASSRWGTSAADTQYF
NA TRBJ2-3 TRBV3-1/TRBV3-2 NA TGTGCCAGCAGCCAAGGGGACACTAGCACAGATACGCAGTATTTT CASSQGDTSTDTQYF
NA TRBJ1-2 TRBV10-3 NA TGTGCCACGGAGAATGGGGGCTATGGCTACACCTTC CATENGGYGYTF
NA TRBJ1-5 TRBV28 NA TGTGCCAGCAGTTCCAACTCCCCGGGACACCTTTATAGCAATCAGCCCCAGCATTTT CASSSNSPGHLYSNQPQHF
NA TRBJ2-7 TRBV28 NA TGTGCCAGCAGTTTAGACCGCTACGAGCAGTACTTC CASSLDRYEQYF
NA TRBJ2-3 TRBV6-5 NA TGTGCCAGCAGACTAGGTTTCGGCACAGATACGCAGTATTTT CASRLGFGTDTQYF
NA TRBJ1-2 TRBV5-1 NA TGCGCCAGCAGAGAACAGGACTATGGCTACACCTTC CASREQDYGYTF
NA TRBJ1-2 TRBV7-9 NA TGTGCCAGCAGCTTTGGCTCAATACCACACTATGGCTACACCTTC CASSFGSIPHYGYTF
NA TRBJ2-7 TRBV6-5 TRBD1 TGTGCCAGCAGCGCGGTTGGACAGGGGTCGTCCGAGCAGTACTTC CASSAVGQGSSEQYF
NA TRBJ1-3 TRBV4-2 NA TGTGCCAGCAGCCAAGACAGGGGACGAAACACCATATATTTT CASSQDRGRNTIYF
once TRBJ1-4 TRBV19 NA TGTGCCGTATGGGGAGGTGAAAAACTGTTTTTT CAVWGGEKLFF
NA TRBJ1-1 TRBV18 TRBD1 TGTGCCAGCGCGAACAGGGGGGGGAACACTGAAGCTTTCTTT CASANRGGNTEAFF
NA TRBJ1-2 TRBV5-8 NA TGTGCCAGCAGCTTGGGGGCATGGAGAACCTTC CASSLGAWRTF
NA TRBJ1-1 TRBV30 NA TGTGCCTGGAGTACTCAGGGCGGGAGAGCTTTCTTT CAWSTQGGRAFF
NA TRBJ1-4 TRBV18 NA TGTGCCAGCTCACCCCCAGGACAGAGCGCAGAAAAACTGTTTTTT CASSPPGQSAEKLFF
NA TRBJ1-1 TRBV7-3 TRBD1 TGTGCCAGCAGCTTACAGGGGGGTGACACTGAAGCTTTCTTT CASSLQGGDTEAFF
NA TRBJ2-2 TRBV5-8 NA TGTGCCAGCAGCTTGTGGGGGGAGCTGTTTTTT CASSLWGELFF
NA TRBJ1-2 TRBV12-3/TRBV12-4 NA TGTGCCAGCAGTCCACACAGGGAGAGGGGCTACACCTTC CASSPHRERGYTF
NA TRBJ1-5 TRBV2 NA TGTGCCAGTCACCGGGACAGCAATCAGCCCCAGCATTTT CASHRDSNQPQHF
NA TRBJ1-2 TRBV5-6 NA TGTGCCAGCAGTCCGGGCTACTCCCATGGCTACACCTTC CASSPGYSHGYTF
NA TRBJ1-2 TRBV9 NA TGTGCCAGCAGCGTAGCTTTTGAGGGCTGGGGCTATGGCTACACCTTC CASSVAFEGWGYGYTF
NA TRBJ1-2 TRBV6-5 TRBD1 TGTGCCAGCAGTCGTCAATCAGGGGGCGAGGGCTACACCTTC CASSRQSGGEGYTF
NA TRBJ1-5 TRBV19 NA TGTGCCAGTAGTATAGCCCTCAATCAGCCCCAGCATTTT CASSIALNQPQHF
NA TRBJ2-7 TRBV29-1 NA TGCAGCGTTGTGCTAGTGCGGGGACTTTACGAGCAGTACTTC CSVVLVRGLYEQYF
NA TRBJ1-6 TRBV30 NA TGTGCCTGGATGGGCGGCGGGTCATATAATTCACCCCTCCACTTT CAWMGGGSYNSPLHF
NA TRBJ2-7 TRBV12-3/TRBV12-4 TRBD2 TGTGCCAGCAGTAGCGGGGTCTCCTACGAGCAGTACTTC CASSSGVSYEQYF
NA TRBJ2-2 TRBV9 NA TGTGCCAGCAGCGTAGCTTTGCACACCGGGGAGCTGTTTTTT CASSVALHTGELFF
NA TRBJ1-3 TRBV5-5 NA TGTGCCAGCAGTTCTGGAACTGGAAACACCATATATTTT CASSSGTGNTIYF
NA TRBJ2-2 TRBV19 NA TGTGCCAGTAGTATCTTGGGGACCACCGGGGAGCTGTTTTTT CASSILGTTGELFF